These 21 T cell receptor beta chains were sequenced from one sample in a study of early T cells in non-severe SARS-CoV-2 infection. TCRdb independently ran MiXCR on the 5' RACE reads; one entry per CDR3 protein. The table shows 45,000 to 60,000 distinct CDR3 sequences, with under 9% occurring only once. The input for sequencing was whole blood, taken at baseline. The source is an adult who was a healthcare worker with PCR-confirmed SARS-CoV-2 infection or an uninfected control (not recorded which).

V and J are TRBV4-1 and TRBJ2-1; possible D gene TRBD2, 5 bases. Looked up from germline, CDR1 is MGHRA and CDR2 is YSYEKL. The CDR3 loop spans 15 amino acids. V shed 0 bases and J shed 10 bases, with 16 bases lying between them. DNA for the CDR3: TGCGCCAGCAGCCAAGAACTAGTTTTCGGGAAAGAGCAGTTCTTC. Residues: CASSQELVFGKEQFF.

The J gene is TRBJ1-5, the V gene TRBV7-3; D is uncertain. The V gene lost 5 bases and the J gene lost 4 bases, with 15 bases spanning the gap. CDR3 length: 15 residues. Germline loops: CDR1 SGHTA, CDR2 FQGTGA. The chain's CDR3 is CASSPFSRHNQPQHF. In DNA form, the CDR3 reads TGTGCCAGCAGCCCTTTTTCTAGGCATAATCAGCCCCAGCATTTT. Full variable domain (rest looked up from reference TRBV7-3 and TRBJ1-5): GAGVSQTPSNKVTEKGKYVELRCDPISGHTALYWYRQSLGQGPEFLIYFQGTGAADDSGLPNDRFFAVRPEGSVSTLKIQRTERGDSAVYLCASSPFSRHNQPQHFGDGTRLSIL.

This clonotype appeared a few times. The chain couples TRBV6-1 to TRBJ2-3; TRBD1 is a possible D gene (7 bases). The CDR3 runs 15 residues. The germline CDR1 and CDR2 sequences are MNHNS and SASEGT. Trimming left V 4 bases short and J 2 bases short, with 13 bases between. For the CDR3, the DNA is TGTGCCAGCAGTGTGGCGGGACAGACCACAGATACGCAGTATTTT. The encoded protein is CASSVAGQTTDTQYF.

J is TRBJ2-2 and V is TRBV24-1, with 8 bases that match TRBD1. From germline, CDR1 is KGHDR and CDR2 SFDVKD. This CDR3 is 15 amino acids long. V dropped 4 bases and J dropped 4; count of bases not matched to a gene: 4. CDR3 sequence reads: CATSDPDRATGELFF. The CDR3 region has the DNA TGTGCCACCAGTGACCCGGACAGGGCCACCGGGGAGCTGTTTTTT.

This clonotype was picked up a small number of times. The chain uses TRBV11-2 and TRBJ2-2; D might be TRBD1 (5 bases). From germline, CDR1 is SGHAT and CDR2 FQNNGV. This CDR3 region has 13 residues. Trimming stripped 8 bases from V and 1 base from J, with 8 bases between. In DNA form, the CDR3 reads TGTGCCAGCGGACATAGGAACACCGGGGAGCTGTTTTTT. As protein: CASGHRNTGELFF.

This clonotype was found many times. This chain joins TRBV6-2 or TRBV6-3 and TRBJ1-3, with 7 nucleotides matching TRBD1. Looked up from germline, CDR1 is MNHEY and CDR2 is SVGEGT. CDR3 size: 15 residues. Losses at the gene ends were 4 bases for V and 4 bases for J; bases not matched to a gene: 7. The CDR3 loop reads CASSSDRDRGNTIYF. Written as DNA, the CDR3 is TGTGCCAGCAGTTCGGACCGGGACAGAGGAAACACCATATATTTT.

V and J are TRBV18 and TRBJ2-4; 7 bases map to TRBD1. Germline CDR1 and CDR2: KGHSH and LQKENI. Germline trimming cut 1 base from V and 4 bases from J; bases unmatched to any gene: 16. CDR3 size: 19 residues. CDR3 coding DNA: TGTGCCAGCTCACCACTTCCGGGACAGCAAGTCCAGCCAAAAAACATTCAGTACTTC. Its protein is CASSPLPGQQVQPKNIQYF.

The chain has TRBV19 and TRBJ2-7, with D possibly matching TRBD2 (5 bases). From germline, CDR1 is LNHDA and CDR2 SQIVND (reference sequence). V was cut by 3 bases and J by 0 bases, with 6 bases left in between. The CDR3 has 13 amino acids. The CDR3, as DNA: TGTGCCAGTAGTATCACTAGCTCCTACGAGCAGTACTTC. Translation gives CASSITSSYEQYF.

The chain is built from TRBV6-1 and TRBJ1-1; D call uncertain. Germline V CDR1 and CDR2: MNHNS, SASEGT. The V gene lost 3 bases and the J gene lost 5 bases, with 10 bases spanning the gap. The CDR3 has 13 residues. This CDR3 is CASSEDPRTEAFF. In nucleotides, the CDR3 is TGTGCCAGCAGTGAGGACCCGCGGACTGAAGCTTTCTTT.

This clonotype was picked up a small number of times. V usage is TRBV18 and J usage is TRBJ2-5, with a tentative D call TRBD2 (6 bases). Germline assignment: CDR1 KGHSH and CDR2 LQKENI. CDR3 size: 15 residues. Trimming removed 0 bases at V and 5 bases at J, with 13 bases between. CDR3 bases: TGTGCCAGCTCACCACCGTCGCGCCGGGGGGAGACCCAGTACTTC. This sequence encodes CASSPPSRRGETQYF.

The chain couples TRBV12-3 or TRBV12-4 to TRBJ2-1; D is perhaps TRBD1 (5 bases). The CDR3 sequence is 13 residues long. The V and J ends lost 3 bases and 8 bases respectively, with 11 bases between them. The DNA for the CDR3 is TGTGCCAGCAGTTTTGGCTGGGGCGATGAGCAGTTCTTC. As protein: CASSFGWGDEQFF.

This clonotype was detected ten times or more. The genes are TRBV7-2 and TRBJ2-7; a weak D match, TRBD1 (6 bases). The ends were cut back, 5 bases at V and 3 bases at J, with 11 bases in the middle. CDR1 is SGHTA and CDR2 is FQGNSA in the germline V gene. This CDR3 contains 13 residues. The CDR3 DNA is TGTGCCAGCAGCCCGTACAGGGACTACGAGCAGTACTTC. Translating gives CASSPYRDYEQYF.

This clonotype occurred a few times. This rearrangement joins TRBV7-3 to TRBJ2-1, with 8 bases matching TRBD2. J lost 2 bases, V lost 2 bases, and 2 bases had no gene match. The CDR3 covers 15 residues. Germline values: CDR1 SGHTA, CDR2 FQGTGA. The CDR3 DNA follows: TGTGCCAGCAGCTTAGGTAGCGGGACCTACAATGAGCAGTTCTTC. Translated, it gives CASSLGSGTYNEQFF.

This clonotype was counted ten times or more. The V and J genes are TRBV18 and TRBJ2-5, with D hard to call. Germline CDR1 reads KGHSH; CDR2 reads LQKENI. The CDR3 spans 11 residues. Trimming cost V 1 base and J 7 bases, with 4 bases left between them. Here the CDR3 reads CASSPLGTQYF. The CDR3 DNA sequence: TGTGCCAGCTCACCACTGGGGACCCAGTACTTC.

Many counts were recorded for this clonotype. V is TRBV27 and J is TRBJ2-3; D tentatively reads TRBD1 or TRBD2 (5 bases each). Germline V CDR1 and CDR2: MNHEY, SMNVEV (reference sequence). V lost 2 bases and J 3 bases, leaving 15 bases between the germline ends. The CDR3 extends over 16 amino acids. CDR3 sequence (DNA): TGTGCCAGCAGTTTAGTGGCAGGGACGGAGACAGATACGCAGTATTTT. This encodes CASSLVAGTETDTQYF.

The chain carries TRBV20-1 and TRBJ2-5; D possibly corresponds to TRBD2 (7 bases). CDR1 is DFQATT and CDR2 is SNEGSKA in the germline V gene (reference sequence). Trimming removed 5 bases from V and 5 bases from J, with 15 bases in between. This CDR3 is 13 amino acids long. For the CDR3, the DNA is TGCAGTGCTGCCTACGGGGGGCCCGAGACCCAGTACTTC. As protein: CSAAYGGPETQYF.

This clonotype was detected ten times or more. This chain joins TRBV5-8 and TRBJ1-5; 7 positions agree with TRBD1. This CDR3 has 13 amino acids. V dropped 3 bases and J dropped 5; count of bases not matched to a gene: 2. Germline V gene data show CDR1 as SGHTS and CDR2 as YDEGEE. This CDR3 reads CASSSDRDQPQHF. Written as DNA, the CDR3 is TGTGCCAGCAGCTCAGACAGGGATCAGCCCCAGCATTTT.

The rearrangement joins TRBV12-3 or TRBV12-4 to TRBJ2-2; 8 positions agree with TRBD2. The CDR3 contains 15 residues. The ends lost 7 bases at V and 3 bases at J; junction bases unmatched: 7. CDR3 coding DNA: TGTGCCAGCATCAAGACTAGCGACTACACCGGGGAGCTGTTTTTT. This sequence encodes CASIKTSDYTGELFF.

This chain connects TRBV5-4 to TRBJ2-5; 8 bases agree with TRBD2. The CDR3 has 16 residues. CDR1 is SGHNT, CDR2 YYREEE, per germline (reference sequence). V shed 2 bases and J 4 bases; nucleotides not matched to a gene: 10. This chain's CDR3 is CASSFGGGPRLETQYF. The CDR3 nucleotides read TGTGCCAGCAGCTTCGGCGGGGGGCCGAGATTAGAGACCCAGTACTTC.

The chain uses TRBV3-1 and TRBJ2-7, with 9 bases matching TRBD1. Germline CDR1 reads LGHDT; CDR2 reads YNNKEL (reference sequence). This CDR3 contains 13 residues. After removal of 4 bases from V and 7 bases from J, the junction contained 5 bases not matched to a gene. The CDR3 DNA sequence: TGTGCCAGCAGCCTACAGGGGGCAGGGGAGCAGTACTTC. Residues: CASSLQGAGEQYF.

This clonotype was detected a few times. This chain connects TRBV7-6 to TRBJ2-5, with D possibly being TRBD1 (6 bases). The CDR3 length is 15 residues. The germline V gene encodes CDR1 SGHVS and CDR2 FNYEAQ. V dropped 1 base and J dropped 1 base, with 10 bases sitting between them. CDR3 DNA sequence: TGTGCCAGCAGCTTAGTACAGGGACCCCAAGAGACCCAGTACTTC. It encodes CASSLVQGPQETQYF.